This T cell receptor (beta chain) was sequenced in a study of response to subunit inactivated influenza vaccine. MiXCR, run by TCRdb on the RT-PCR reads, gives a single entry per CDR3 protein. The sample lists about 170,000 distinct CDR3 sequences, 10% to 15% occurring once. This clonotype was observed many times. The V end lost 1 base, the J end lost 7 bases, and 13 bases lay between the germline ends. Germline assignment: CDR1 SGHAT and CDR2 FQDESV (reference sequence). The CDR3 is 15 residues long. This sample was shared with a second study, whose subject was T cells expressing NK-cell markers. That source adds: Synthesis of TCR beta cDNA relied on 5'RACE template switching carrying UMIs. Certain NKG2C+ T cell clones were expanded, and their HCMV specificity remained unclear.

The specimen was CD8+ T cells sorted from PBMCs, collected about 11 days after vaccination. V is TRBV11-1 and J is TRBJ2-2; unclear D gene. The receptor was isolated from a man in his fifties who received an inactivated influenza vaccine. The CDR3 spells CASSLVASSNGELFF. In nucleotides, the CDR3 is TGTGCCAGCAGCTTAGTTGCCTCTTCGAACGGGGAGCTGTTTTTT.